This entry lists 32 T cell receptor delta chains sequenced from one sample in a study of Vδ1+ human thymocytes. Extracted RNA was reverse transcribed into cDNA. Multiplex PCR used pooled V-gene forward primers and a constant-region reverse primer to amplify CDR3s. TCRdb redid the clone calls on the multiplex PCR reads with CATT. Among over 45,000 delta-chain clones listed, about 14% were seen once. Their target antigens are unknown. Study-level results: Thymic TRG and TRD repertoires appeared highly polyclonal.

Sequenced sample: Vdelta1+ gamma-delta thymocytes from the thymus. Subset defined: FACS-sorted CD3+ TCRalphabeta- TCRVdelta1+ TCRVdelta2- thymocytes. The receptors originated from a girl in the first two years of life who had congenital heart surgery.

As to this clone: This may arise from a read error, as a much more abundant clone is one base away. Other DNA sequences within the sample encode an identical CDR3. The chain is built from TRAV29/DV5 and TRDJ1, with D possibly TRDD3 on 6 matching bases. The CDR3 consists of 15 residues. The germline V gene has CDR1 NSMFDY and CDR2 ISSIKDK. CDR3 DNA sequence: TGCGCAGCAAACGAAATTCTTTCCGCCCTGGGGTCCCAAATCTTT. Its translation: CAANEILSALGSQIF. The whole variable domain, filled in from reference TRAV29/DV5 and TRDJ1, reads DQQVKQNSPSLSVQEGRISILNCDYTNSMFDYFLWYKKYPAEGPTFLISISSIKDKNEDGRFTVFLNKSAKHLSLHIVPSQPGDSAVYFCAANEILSALGSQIFGKGTRVTVEP.

The sample holds a few counts of this clone. This chain links TRDV1 with TRDJ1; 9 nucleotides align to TRDD3. V trimming: 5 bases; J trimming: 0 bases; junction bases outside the gene matches: 16. The CDR3 has 19 residues. CDR1 is TSWWSYY, CDR2 QGS, per germline. The CDR3 DNA sequence: TGTGCTCTTGGGAACCGGGAGGTACTGGGGGACCCGTACACCGATAAACTCATCTTT. Protein: CALGNREVLGDPYTDKLIF.

This clone showed up just a few times. This sequence joins TRDV1 and TRDJ1; 8 bases are a match to TRDD3. In germline, CDR1 is TSWWSYY, CDR2 QGS. This CDR3 has 22 residues. V dropped 2 bases and J dropped 2; count of bases not matched to a gene: 25. The CDR3 sequence is CALGECDLRGIGIRTETDKLIF. CDR3 bases: TGTGCTCTTGGGGAATGTGATCTCAGGGGGATAGGTATTCGAACGGAAACCGATAAACTCATCTTT.

The chain is built from TRDV1 and TRDJ1; D is perhaps TRDD3 (5 bases). The CDR3 has 20 residues. The germline gives CDR1 TSWWSYY, CDR2 QGS. Trimming cost V 2 bases and J 0 bases, with 25 bases left between them. The CDR3 loop is CALGEVLTRGDRLYTDKLIF. The DNA for the CDR3 is TGTGCTCTTGGGGAAGTGCTTACTCGTGGGGACCGCTTGTACACCGATAAACTCATCTTT.

The chain carries TRDV1 and TRDJ1; D ambiguous. The V gene lost 4 bases and the J gene lost 3 bases, with 30 bases spanning the gap. The CDR3 extends over 20 amino acids. CDR1 is TSWWSYY, CDR2 QGS, per germline. CDR3 DNA: TGTGCTCTTGGGGGACCGAATCACCCCCTCTTCGGAAACGCCTCCGATAAACTCATCTTT. This sequence encodes CALGGPNHPLFGNASDKLIF.

In its sample, this clone was seen a few times. This sequence joins TRDV1 and TRDJ1; TRDD3 matches 10 bases. The CDR3 runs to 23 residues. The V gene's germline CDR1 is TSWWSYY and CDR2 QGS. The J segment lost 4 bases and the V segment lost 5 bases, leaving 31 bases of the junction unmatched. In DNA form, the CDR3 reads TGTGCTCTTGGGAGAGTTTCCTACTCCATCACCTGTACTGGGGGATGCGGCAACGATAAACTCATCTTT. It codes for CALGRVSYSITCTGGCGNDKLIF.

At least ten counts were recorded for this clone. The chain employs TRDV2 and TRDJ1; unclear D gene. V lost 0 bases and J 2 bases, leaving 18 bases between the germline ends. The CDR3 extends over 17 amino acids. Per the germline V gene, CDR1 is GEAIGNYY and CDR2 is EKD. CDR3 sequence (DNA): TGTGCCTGTGACACCGATAGCTCTCTTTCCGTGACCGATAAACTCATCTTT. It encodes CACDTDSSLSVTDKLIF.

This clone appeared a few times. V and J are TRDV1 and TRDJ1; 9 nucleotides match TRDD3. The CDR3 has 21 amino acids. Germline values: CDR1 TSWWSYY, CDR2 QGS. After removal of 1 base from V and 0 bases from J, the junction contained 18 bases not matched to a gene. The chain's CDR3 is CALGEPVYNWGSLKYTDKLIF. DNA of the CDR3: TGTGCTCTTGGGGAACCTGTCTACAACTGGGGGAGCCTAAAGTACACCGATAAACTCATCTTT.

This clone was seen more than once but under ten times. One end of the junction varies from germline; a read error may be responsible. The V and J genes are TRDV1 and TRDJ1, with D possibly matching TRDD3 (5 bases). CDR3 length: 17 residues. Germline CDR1 is TSWWSYY and CDR2 is QGS. CDR3 DNA sequence: TGCGCTCTTGGGGAACTATTACCAGATAGGTACACCGATAAACTCATCTTT. Encoded protein: CALGELLPDRYTDKLIF.

This clone was seen more than once but under ten times. Distinct nucleotide sequences in the sample also encode this CDR3. The chain uses TRAV29/DV5 and TRDJ1; 9 bases are a match to TRDD3. Germline lookup yields CDR1 NSMFDY and CDR2 ISSIKDK. The V segment lost 1 base and the J segment 0 bases; nucleotides outside the gene matches: 19. The CDR3 has 20 amino acids. The CDR3 DNA reads TGTGCAGCAAGCATGCTACTTCGGGGGATACTTAAGGTAAACACCGATAAACTCATCTTT. It is translated as CAASMLLRGILKVNTDKLIF.

The chain combines TRDV1 with TRDJ1; 8 nucleotides match TRDD3. The trim removed 1 base at V and 0 bases at J, leaving 16 bases unmatched. CDR1 TSWWSYY and CDR2 QGS come from the germline V gene. This CDR3 comprises 20 residues. Here the CDR3 DNA reads TGTGCTCTTGGGGAACGGGGTGGGGATACCATCATCGCGCACACCGATAAACTCATCTTT. This sequence encodes CALGERGGDTIIAHTDKLIF.

The chain has TRDV1 and TRDJ1, with TRDD3 identical over 9 bases. Germline V lookup: CDR1 TSWWSYY, CDR2 QGS. V was clipped by 3 bases and J by 2 bases; unmatched bases: 19. This CDR3 has 20 residues. The CDR3 coding sequence is TGTGCTCTTGGGGAGACTCCTTCCTCCCGCGCCCTGGGGGATACCGATAAACTCATCTTT. Translating it yields CALGETPSSRALGDTDKLIF.

V is TRDV1 and J is TRDJ1, with TRDD3 identical over 8 bases. The junction had 28 bases not matched to a gene; V was cut back by 4 bases and J by 0 bases. The CDR3 runs to 23 residues. CDR1 TSWWSYY and CDR2 QGS come from the germline V gene. As DNA, the CDR3 is TGTGCTCTTGGGGTAAAAACCAACTTCCTCCAGTCGCAACTGGGGGCCAACACCGATAAACTCATCTTT. Translation gives CALGVKTNFLQSQLGANTDKLIF.

The chain uses TRDV1 and TRDJ1, with a weak D call TRDD2 (5 bases). Trimming cost V 4 bases and J 0 bases, with 21 bases left between them. This CDR3 is 18 amino acids long. Germline lookup yields CDR1 TSWWSYY and CDR2 QGS. The CDR3 DNA reads as TGTGCTCTTGGGGCCCGGAACTTCCCACGGCCTTACACCGATAAACTCATCTTT. It specifies CALGARNFPRPYTDKLIF.

The chain combines TRDV1 with TRDJ1; D possibly corresponds to TRDD3 (7 bases). Germline assignment: CDR1 TSWWSYY and CDR2 QGS. The CDR3 runs 19 residues. The V gene lost 1 base and the J gene lost 1 base, with 22 bases spanning the gap. The DNA for the CDR3 is TGTGCTCTTGGGGAACGGTCCTACGCCTATCTGGGGGCCACCGATAAACTCATCTTT. Translation gives CALGERSYAYLGATDKLIF.

This clone was seen a few times. This chain uses TRDV1 with TRDJ1; D is perhaps TRDD2 (6 bases). With 4 bases removed from V and 5 bases from J, the gap between germline ends came to 23 bases. Germline CDR1 is TSWWSYY and CDR2 is QGS. The CDR3 has 17 amino acids. In DNA, the CDR3 is TGTGCTCTTGGGGTAGCTTTCCTAGCTGCCGGCCTTGATAAACTCATCTTT. Its protein is CALGVAFLAAGLDKLIF.

There are a few counts of this clone. The chain combines TRDV1 with TRDJ1, with TRDD2 matching over 9 bases. The junction had 23 bases not matched to a gene; V was cut back by 0 bases and J by 0 bases. Per germline, CDR1 TSWWSYY and CDR2 QGS. This CDR3 contains 23 residues. The CDR3 region is CALGELPLPTAPLGCRYTDKLIF. The CDR3 DNA sequence: TGTGCTCTTGGGGAACTTCCCCTTCCTACGGCCCCCCTTGGATGTCGATACACCGATAAACTCATCTTT.

The chain carries TRDV1 and TRDJ1, with D tentatively TRDD3 (6 bases). V dropped 7 bases and J dropped 0 bases, with 30 bases sitting between them. The CDR3 is made up of 20 amino acids. CDR1 and CDR2 (germline): TSWWSYY, QGS. The CDR3 protein is CALEETVRCAGERYTDKLIF. The CDR3 DNA reads TGTGCTCTTGAGGAGACCGTTAGGTGTGCTGGGGAAAGGTACACCGATAAACTCATCTTT.

The chain joins TRDV1 to TRDJ1; D is uncertain. CDR3 length: 15 residues. Per the germline V gene, CDR1 is TSWWSYY and CDR2 is QGS. V lost 5 bases to trimming and J lost 1 base, with 14 bases between them. This CDR3 reads CALGQTPSSTDKLIF. For the CDR3, the DNA is TGTGCTCTTGGGCAGACCCCCAGCTCCACCGATAAACTCATCTTT.

This clone showed up just a few times. V is TRAV29/DV5 and J is TRDJ1; D gene uncertain. The CDR3 loop spans 17 amino acids. V lost 2 bases, J lost 2 bases, and 22 bases lay in between. Germline CDR1 is NSMFDY and CDR2 is ISSIKDK. For the CDR3, the DNA is TGTGCAGCAAGGTTGGGAGTTAACATCTTAGATACCGATAAACTCATCTTT. It encodes CAARLGVNILDTDKLIF.

This chain links TRDV2 with TRDJ1, with 12 bases identical to TRDD3. The CDR3 extends over 20 amino acids. J was trimmed by 5 bases and V by 5 bases; bases with no gene match: 23. CDR1 is GEAIGNYY and CDR2 is EKD in the germline V gene. The CDR3 protein is CACAYKIPLWGIRSWDKLIF. CDR3 nucleotides: TGTGCCTGTGCCTACAAAATACCGCTCTGGGGGATACGCAGTTGGGATAAACTCATCTTT.

A note on this clone: A much larger clone differs by one base, so this may be a read error. The gene calls are TRDV2 and TRDJ1; D remains unclear. V lost 2 bases to trimming and J lost 2 bases, with 11 bases between them. The CDR3 length is 14 residues. CDR1 and CDR2 from the germline V gene are GEAIGNYY and EKD. The CDR3 is CACDIPFRTDKLIF. The DNA of the CDR3 is TGTGCCTGTGACATCCCCTTTAGAACCGATAAACTCATCTTT.

J is TRDJ1 and V is TRDV1; 12 nucleotides match TRDD3. Looked up from germline, CDR1 is TSWWSYY and CDR2 is QGS. The CDR3 sequence is 25 residues long. The V and J ends lost 1 base and 0 bases, in that order; junction bases with no gene match: 27. The CDR3: CALGEPLESGPTGGYKGPYTDKLIF. DNA of the CDR3: TGTGCTCTTGGGGAACCCTTGGAGAGCGGACCTACTGGGGGATACAAAGGACCGTACACCGATAAACTCATCTTT.

The genes are TRDV1 and TRDJ1, with 7 nucleotides matching TRDD3. Germline CDR1 is TSWWSYY and CDR2 is QGS. The V gene end was trimmed by 1 base and the J gene end by 1 base; junction bases not matched to a gene: 15. The CDR3 totals 19 residues. In nucleotides, the CDR3 is TGTGCTCTTGGGGAACCCCCCCCTTCGGGGGATTCGTCCACCGATAAACTCATCTTT. Amino acids: CALGEPPPSGDSSTDKLIF.

The rearrangement links TRDV1 to TRDJ1, with D maybe TRDD2 (7 bases). The CDR3 covers 17 residues. Trimming removed 4 bases from V and 0 bases from J, with 18 bases in between. Germline assignment: CDR1 TSWWSYY and CDR2 QGS. DNA of the CDR3: TGTGCTCTTGGGGCCGTTCCTACGGGGGAATACACCGATAAACTCATCTTT. Protein product: CALGAVPTGEYTDKLIF.

The chain combines TRDV1 with TRDJ1, with unresolved D. There are 15 residues in the CDR3. Germline lookup yields CDR1 TSWWSYY and CDR2 QGS. V lost 5 bases, J lost 5 bases, and 18 bases lay in between. The CDR3 region has the DNA TGTGCTCTTGGGCCCCGTTCCCTCGGGGCTGATAAACTCATCTTT. Its protein product is CALGPRSLGADKLIF.

This rearrangement joins TRDV1 to TRDJ1; TRDD2 aligns across 9 bases. Looked up from germline, CDR1 is TSWWSYY and CDR2 is QGS. This CDR3 spans 19 amino acids. After removal of 6 bases from V and 6 bases from J, the junction contained 23 bases not matched to a gene. CDR3 loop: CALGPSYEFSFLGVYKLIF. CDR3 DNA: TGTGCTCTTGGACCTTCCTACGAATTTAGTTTTCTGGGGGTCTATAAACTCATCTTT.

This chain joins TRDV1 and TRDJ1, with TRDD3 matching over 8 bases. The CDR3 covers 15 residues. J lost 11 bases, V lost 5 bases, and 16 bases had no gene match. From germline, CDR1 is TSWWSYY and CDR2 QGS. The chain's CDR3 is CALGHVLAGDIRLIF. The CDR3 DNA reads as TGTGCTCTTGGGCATGTCCTGGCGGGGGATATCCGGCTCATCTTT.

The chain has TRDV1 and TRDJ1; 7 bases are a match to TRDD3. The trim removed 1 base at V and 0 bases at J, leaving 8 bases unmatched. Germline CDR1 TSWWSYY, CDR2 QGS. The CDR3 has 17 residues. In DNA form, the CDR3 reads TGTGCTCTTGGGGAACGGGGGGGGGATCCGCACACCGATAAACTCATCTTT. This encodes CALGERGGDPHTDKLIF.

This clone was seen a few times. The rearrangement joins TRDV1 to TRDJ1; D is ambiguous. Per the germline V gene, CDR1 is TSWWSYY and CDR2 is QGS. Trimming stripped 0 bases from V and 3 bases from J, with 8 bases between. The CDR3 length is 14 residues. CDR3 region: CALGELGVSDKLIF. CDR3 nucleotide sequence: TGTGCTCTTGGGGAACTAGGAGTTTCCGATAAACTCATCTTT.

The V and J genes are TRDV1 and TRDJ1; D is uncertain. The CDR3 totals 18 residues. The germline CDR1 and CDR2 sequences are TSWWSYY and QGS. V gave up 6 bases and J gave up 0 bases, with 23 bases separating them. The DNA of the CDR3 is TGTGCTCTTGGTTTTGGCTCTCCTTTCCCGACCCACACCGATAAACTCATCTTT. Protein sequence: CALGFGSPFPTHTDKLIF.

There are a few counts of this clone. This chain links TRDV1 with TRDJ1; the D gene is possibly TRDD2 (6 bases). The CDR3 is 18 residues long. Germline assignment: CDR1 TSWWSYY and CDR2 QGS. Deletions cut 3 bases from V and 1 base from J, with 21 bases between. CDR3 bases: TGTGCTCTTGGGGACCCTAGGACCTTCCCTATAGGCACCGATAAACTCATCTTT. Protein: CALGDPRTFPIGTDKLIF.